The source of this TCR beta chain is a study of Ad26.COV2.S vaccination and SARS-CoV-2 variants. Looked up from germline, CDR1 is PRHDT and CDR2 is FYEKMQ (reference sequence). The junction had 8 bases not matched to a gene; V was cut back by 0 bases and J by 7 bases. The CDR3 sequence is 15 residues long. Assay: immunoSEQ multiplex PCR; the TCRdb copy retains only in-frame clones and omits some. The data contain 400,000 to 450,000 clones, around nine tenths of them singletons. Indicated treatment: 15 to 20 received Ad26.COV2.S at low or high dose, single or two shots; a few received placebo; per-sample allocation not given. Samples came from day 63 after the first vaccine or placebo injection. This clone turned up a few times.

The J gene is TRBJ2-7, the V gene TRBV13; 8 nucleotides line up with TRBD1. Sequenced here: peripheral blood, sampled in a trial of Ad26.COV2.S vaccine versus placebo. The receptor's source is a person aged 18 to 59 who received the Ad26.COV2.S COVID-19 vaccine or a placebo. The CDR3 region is CASSLGPPGQEEQYF. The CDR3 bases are TGTGCCAGCAGCTTAGGGCCCCCGGGACAGGAAGAGCAGTACTTC.